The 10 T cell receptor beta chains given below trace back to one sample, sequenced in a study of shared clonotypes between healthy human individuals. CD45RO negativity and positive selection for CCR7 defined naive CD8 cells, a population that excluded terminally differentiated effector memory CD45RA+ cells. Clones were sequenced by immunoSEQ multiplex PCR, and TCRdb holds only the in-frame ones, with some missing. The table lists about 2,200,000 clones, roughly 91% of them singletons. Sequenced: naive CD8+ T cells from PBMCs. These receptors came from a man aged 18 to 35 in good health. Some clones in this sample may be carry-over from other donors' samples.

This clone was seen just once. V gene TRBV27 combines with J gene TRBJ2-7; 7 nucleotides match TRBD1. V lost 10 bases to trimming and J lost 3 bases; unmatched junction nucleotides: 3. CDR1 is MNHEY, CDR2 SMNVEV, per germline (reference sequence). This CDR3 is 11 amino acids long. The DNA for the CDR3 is TGTGCCACCGGGGACAGCTACGAGCAGTACTTC. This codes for CATGDSYEQYF.

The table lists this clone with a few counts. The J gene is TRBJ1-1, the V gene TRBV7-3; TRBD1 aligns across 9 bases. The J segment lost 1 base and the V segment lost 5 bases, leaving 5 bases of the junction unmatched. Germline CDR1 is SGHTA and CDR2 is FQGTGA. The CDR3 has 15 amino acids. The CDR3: CASSITGGWNTEAFF. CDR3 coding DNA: TGTGCCAGCAGCATTACAGGGGGCTGGAACACTGAAGCTTTCTTT.

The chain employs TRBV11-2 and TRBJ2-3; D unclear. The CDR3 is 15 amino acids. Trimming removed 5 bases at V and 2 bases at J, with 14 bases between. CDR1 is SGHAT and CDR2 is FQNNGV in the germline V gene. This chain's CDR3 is CASSRDLGYTDTQYF. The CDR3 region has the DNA TGTGCCAGCAGCAGAGACCTGGGCTACACAGATACGCAGTATTTT.

For the CDR3, the DNA is TGTGCCAGCAGCGTCCTAGCGCTAGACGAAGGTGGGGCCAACGTCCTGACTTTC. Translation: CASSVLALDEGGANVLTF. The J gene is TRBJ2-6, the V gene TRBV7-9, with D perhaps matching TRBD2 (6 bases). The CDR3 consists of 18 residues. The V end lost 5 bases, the J end lost 3 bases, and 20 bases lay between the germline ends. The V gene's germline CDR1 is SEHNR and CDR2 FQNEAQ (reference sequence).

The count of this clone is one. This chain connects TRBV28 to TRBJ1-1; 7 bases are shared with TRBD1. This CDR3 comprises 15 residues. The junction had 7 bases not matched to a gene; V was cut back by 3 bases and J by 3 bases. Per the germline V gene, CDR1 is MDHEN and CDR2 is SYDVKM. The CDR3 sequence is CASSFPRQGDTEAFF. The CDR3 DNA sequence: TGTGCCAGCAGTTTCCCACGACAGGGCGACACTGAAGCTTTCTTT.

This CDR3 reads CASSQDNPHYGYTF. CDR3 DNA sequence: TGCGCCAGCAGCCAAGATAACCCCCACTATGGCTACACCTTC. The gene calls are TRBV4-1 and TRBJ1-2, with unresolved D. Germline loops: CDR1 MGHRA, CDR2 YSYEKL. Trimming stripped 0 bases from V and 3 bases from J, with 8 bases between. The CDR3 consists of 14 residues.

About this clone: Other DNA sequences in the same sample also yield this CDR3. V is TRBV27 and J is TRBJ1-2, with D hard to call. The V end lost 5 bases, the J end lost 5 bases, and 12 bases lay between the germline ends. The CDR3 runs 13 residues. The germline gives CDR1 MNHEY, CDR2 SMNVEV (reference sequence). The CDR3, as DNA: TGTGCCAGCAGTCCTGGACCTTTTTATGGCTACACCTTC. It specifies CASSPGPFYGYTF.

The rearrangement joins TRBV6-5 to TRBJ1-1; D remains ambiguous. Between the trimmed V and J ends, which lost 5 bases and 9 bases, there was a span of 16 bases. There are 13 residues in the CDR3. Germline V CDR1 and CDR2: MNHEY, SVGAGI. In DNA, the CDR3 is TGTGCCAGCAGTCAGGACGGTAGCGGCCAAGCTTTCTTT. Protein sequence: CASSQDGSGQAFF.

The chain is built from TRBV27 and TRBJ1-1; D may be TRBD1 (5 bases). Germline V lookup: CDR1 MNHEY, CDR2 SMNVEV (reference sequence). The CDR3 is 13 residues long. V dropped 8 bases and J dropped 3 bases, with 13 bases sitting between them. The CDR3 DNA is TGTGCCAGCGGGGGTCTATACGACACTGAAGCTTTCTTT. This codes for CASGGLYDTEAFF.

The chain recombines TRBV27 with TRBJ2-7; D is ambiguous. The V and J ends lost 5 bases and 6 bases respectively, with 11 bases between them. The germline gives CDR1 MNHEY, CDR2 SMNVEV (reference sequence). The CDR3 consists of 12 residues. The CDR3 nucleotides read TGTGCCAGCAGTCTCTTCCCCCTCGAGCAGTACTTC. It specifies CASSLFPLEQYF.